These 22 T cell receptor beta chains share one sample of origin, sequenced in a study of T cell changes during pregnancy in multiple sclerosis. Here immunoSEQ multiplex PCR was the method, and the copy in TCRdb shows in-frame clones only, minus some. This table has about 96,000 clones, roughly 92% appearing once. Sequenced material: peripheral blood, taken in the first trimester of pregnancy. These TCRs come from a female donor with multiple sclerosis, enrolled in a pregnancy study.

The chain joins TRBV7-8 to TRBJ2-3; tentatively, D is TRBD2 (6 bases). The CDR3 contains 14 residues. V was clipped by 5 bases and J by 2 bases, with 11 bases between them. The germline CDR1 and CDR2 sequences are SGHVS and FQNEAQ. The CDR3 sequence: CASSVSGYTDTQYF. Here the CDR3 DNA reads TGTGCCAGCAGCGTTAGCGGCTACACAGATACGCAGTATTTT.

On this clone itself: Other DNA sequences in this specimen translate into the identical CDR3. The CDR3 loop is CASSLGAGGSYEQYF. CDR3 coding DNA: TGCGCCAGCAGCTTGGGTGCAGGGGGAAGCTACGAGCAGTACTTC. The chain links TRBV5-1 to TRBJ2-7; the match to TRBD1 covers 7 bases. CDR1 SGHRS and CDR2 YFSETQ come from the germline V gene. V was clipped by 0 bases and J by 3 bases; unmatched bases: 6. The CDR3 has 15 residues. Full variable domain (missing parts from reference TRBV5-1 and TRBJ2-7): KAGVTQTPRYLIKTRGQQVTLSCSPISGHRSVSWYQQTPGQGLQFLFEYFSETQRNKGNFPGRFSGRQFSNSRSEMNVSTLELGDSALYLCASSLGAGGSYEQYFGPGTRLTVT.

DNA for the CDR3: TGTGCCTGGAGTGAGCTGAGGGACAGTAATCAGCCCCAGCATTTT. This gives the protein CAWSELRDSNQPQHF. This sequence joins TRBV30 and TRBJ1-5, with TRBD1 matching over 7 bases. This CDR3 is built from 15 residues. The V gene's germline CDR1 is GTSNPN and CDR2 SVGIG (reference sequence). V shed 1 base, J shed 4 bases, and the junction held 7 bases outside the gene matches.

The chain recombines TRBV6-4 with TRBJ2-3; 10 positions match TRBD1. The CDR3 length is 15 residues. CDR1 is MRHNA, CDR2 SNTAGT, per germline. V lost 4 bases and J lost 4; bases outside the gene matches: 5. The CDR3 bases are TGTGCCAGCAGTGGAGGAGGGACAGGGGCAGATACGCAGTATTTT. Translated: CASSGGGTGADTQYF.

The genes are TRBV18 and TRBJ2-7, with no clear D. The germline gives CDR1 KGHSH, CDR2 LQKENI. The CDR3 consists of 12 residues. V was shortened by 1 base and J by 6 bases, with 7 bases between the two germline ends. Written as DNA, the CDR3 is TGTGCCAGCTCACCACGGTCCGGCGAGCAGTACTTC. Translating it yields CASSPRSGEQYF.

The CDR3 region is CASSHGGPYGYTF. CDR3 DNA: TGTGCCAGCAGCCACGGAGGGCCCTATGGCTACACCTTC. The J gene is TRBJ1-2, the V gene TRBV9; D gene ambiguous. Trimming removed 4 bases from V and 4 bases from J, with 11 bases in between. The germline V gene encodes CDR1 SGDLS and CDR2 YYNGEE. CDR3 size: 13 residues.

The chain has TRBV27 and TRBJ2-7; perhaps TRBD1 as D (6 bases). Germline V gene sequence: CDR1 MNHEY, CDR2 SMNVEV (reference sequence). Trimming took 5 bases from V and 2 from J, leaving 16 bases between them. This CDR3 has 15 amino acids. CDR3 sequence: CASSATGPQTYEQYF. CDR3 DNA: TGTGCCAGCAGTGCCACAGGGCCCCAAACCTACGAGCAGTACTTC.

The rearrangement links TRBV4-2 to TRBJ2-3; 9 bases line up with TRBD2. The CDR3 runs 17 residues. The junction had 5 bases not matched to a gene; V was cut back by 1 base and J by 0 bases. Germline lookup yields CDR1 LGHNA and CDR2 YNFKEQ. The chain's CDR3 is CASSQATTSGSTDTQYF. Written as DNA, the CDR3 is TGTGCCAGCAGCCAAGCAACTACTAGCGGGAGCACAGATACGCAGTATTTT.

V is TRBV6-1 and J is TRBJ2-5, with 10 bases identical to TRBD1. The V segment lost 8 bases and the J segment 2 bases; nucleotides outside the gene matches: 5. CDR3 size: 14 residues. Germline V CDR1 and CDR2: MNHNS, SASEGT. The DNA of the CDR3 is TGTGCCAGCCGCGGGACAGGGGTACAAGAGACCCAGTACTTC. It codes for CASRGTGVQETQYF.

V and J are TRBV7-6 and TRBJ2-1; maybe TRBD2 (5 bases). CDR1 and CDR2 (germline): SGHVS, FNYEAQ. Trimming removed 1 base from V and 3 bases from J, with 10 bases in between. The CDR3 is 15 residues long. CDR3 residues: CASSLVTSGYNEQFF. CDR3 nucleotide sequence: TGTGCCAGCAGCTTAGTTACGAGCGGCTACAATGAGCAGTTCTTC.

The chain combines TRBV7-9 with TRBJ2-5; D possibly corresponds to TRBD2 (5 bases). The V and J ends lost 2 bases and 5 bases respectively, with 12 bases between them. In germline, CDR1 is SEHNR, CDR2 FQNEAQ (reference sequence). The CDR3 covers 14 residues. The CDR3 region has the DNA TGTGCCAGCAGCTTATGGGGAAGAGGGGAGACCCAGTACTTC. This gives the protein CASSLWGRGETQYF.

The chain carries TRBV19 and TRBJ2-5; possibly TRBD2 for D (5 bases). Germline V CDR1 and CDR2: LNHDA, SQIVND (reference sequence). The V end lost 6 bases, the J end lost 1 base, and 12 bases lay between the germline ends. This CDR3 is built from 14 residues. CDR3 nucleotide sequence: TGTGCCAGTAGCCCAAGCGGTTCCCAAGAGACCCAGTACTTC. It encodes CASSPSGSQETQYF.

This chain joins TRBV27 and TRBJ1-1, with D tentatively TRBD1 (6 bases). The V end was cut by 8 bases, the J end by 0 bases, with 19 bases between. This CDR3 has 16 residues. Germline V gene sequence: CDR1 MNHEY, CDR2 SMNVEV (reference sequence). The CDR3 region has the DNA TGTGCCAGCGGGTCGGGCAGAGACAGGTTGAACACTGAAGCTTTCTTT. Amino acid sequence: CASGSGRDRLNTEAFF.

This clone has a single count. This chain joins TRBV6-1 and TRBJ2-5, with 11 bases that match TRBD1. CDR1 is MNHNS and CDR2 is SASEGT in the germline V gene. V trimming: 2 bases; J trimming: 4 bases; junction bases outside the gene matches: 6. The CDR3 extends over 16 amino acids. CDR3 residues: CASSEYRTGGSETQYF. DNA of the CDR3: TGTGCCAGCAGTGAATATCGGACAGGGGGCTCAGAGACCCAGTACTTC.

There are a few counts of this clone. The rearrangement uses TRBV5-1 and TRBJ1-2, with D unresolved. V was pared by 0 bases and J by 2 bases, with 5 bases between. Germline CDR1 is SGHRS and CDR2 is YFSETQ. The CDR3 is 13 residues long. CDR3 residues: CASSLGQNYGYTF. The CDR3 nucleotides are TGCGCCAGCAGCTTGGGGCAGAACTATGGCTACACCTTC.

This clone was recorded many times. The rearrangement links TRBV6-4 to TRBJ2-1; 11 positions agree with TRBD2. J gave up 5 bases and V 5 bases, and 5 bases lay outside the gene matches. Per the germline V gene, CDR1 is MRHNA and CDR2 is SNTAGT. This CDR3 comprises 15 residues. Here the CDR3 reads CASSKLAGANNEQFF. CDR3 DNA: TGTGCCAGCAGTAAACTAGCGGGAGCCAACAATGAGCAGTTCTTC.

This clone was counted a single time. The chain recombines TRBV5-1 with TRBJ2-5; TRBD2 matches at 11 bases. After removal of 0 bases from V and 5 bases from J, the junction contained 9 bases not matched to a gene. This CDR3 is built from 17 residues. CDR1 SGHRS and CDR2 YFSETQ come from the germline V gene. The CDR3: CASSLASGRILGETQYF. For the CDR3, the DNA is TGCGCCAGCAGCTTGGCTAGCGGGAGGATTCTGGGTGAGACCCAGTACTTC.

The V and J genes are TRBV19 and TRBJ1-2; perhaps TRBD1 as D (6 bases). Germline-derived CDR1 and CDR2 are LNHDA and SQIVND (reference sequence). Trimming removed 5 bases from V and 6 bases from J, with 16 bases in between. There are 14 residues in the CDR3. CDR3 coding DNA: TGTGCCAGTAGTTCCCGACAGGCAAGGGATGGCTACACCTTC. This encodes CASSSRQARDGYTF.

The chain couples TRBV10-3 to TRBJ2-7, with D unresolved. There are 15 residues in the CDR3. CDR1 and CDR2 from the germline V gene are ENHRY and SYGVKD. The V end lost 2 bases, the J end lost 4 bases, and 15 bases lay between the germline ends. The DNA for the CDR3 is TGTGCCATCAGTGAGGGAATGAGGAAGATGTACGAGCAGTACTTC. It specifies CAISEGMRKMYEQYF.

The chain couples TRBV21-1 to TRBJ1-1; the DNA was not used to check the table's D call, TRBD1. TRBV21-1 is deemed a pseudogene. The CDR3 extends over 16 amino acids. The CDR3 sequence is CASSKATGYLNTEAFF. DNA for the CDR3: TGTGCCAGCAGCAAAGCGACAGGGTACCTCAACACTGAAGCTTTCTTT.

The V and J genes are TRBV5-6 and TRBJ2-1; D possibly corresponds to TRBD1 (6 bases). Between the trimmed V and J ends, which lost 3 bases and 7 bases, there was a span of 14 bases. The length of the CDR3 is 14 residues. CDR1 is SGHDT and CDR2 is YYEEEE in the germline V gene. CDR3 sequence: CASSSAQGSNEQFF. The DNA for the CDR3 is TGTGCCAGCAGCTCCGCCCAGGGGTCTAATGAGCAGTTCTTC.

This chain links TRBV28 with TRBJ2-7, with D possibly being TRBD1 (6 bases). V lost 5 bases to trimming and J lost 2 bases, with 16 bases between them. Germline V gives CDR1 MDHEN, CDR2 SYDVKM. This CDR3 region has 15 residues. The CDR3 coding sequence is TGTGCCAGCAGTCCCTCCGGGACAAAGGCCTACGAGCAGTACTTC. Residues: CASSPSGTKAYEQYF.